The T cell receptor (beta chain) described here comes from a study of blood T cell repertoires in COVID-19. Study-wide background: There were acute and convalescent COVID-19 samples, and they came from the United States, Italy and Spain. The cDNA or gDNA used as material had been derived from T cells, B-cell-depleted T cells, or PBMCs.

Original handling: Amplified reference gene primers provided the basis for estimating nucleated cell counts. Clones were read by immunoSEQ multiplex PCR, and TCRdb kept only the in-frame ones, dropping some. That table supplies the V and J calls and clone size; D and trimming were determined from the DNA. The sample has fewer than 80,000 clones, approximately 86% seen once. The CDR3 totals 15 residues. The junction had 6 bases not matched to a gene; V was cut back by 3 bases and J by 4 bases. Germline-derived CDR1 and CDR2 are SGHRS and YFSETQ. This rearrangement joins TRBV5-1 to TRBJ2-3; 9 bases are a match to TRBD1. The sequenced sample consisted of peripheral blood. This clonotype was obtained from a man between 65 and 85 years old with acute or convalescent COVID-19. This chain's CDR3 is CASSSGQGGPDTQYF. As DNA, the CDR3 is TGCGCCAGCAGCTCGGGACAGGGAGGGCCAGATACGCAGTATTTT.